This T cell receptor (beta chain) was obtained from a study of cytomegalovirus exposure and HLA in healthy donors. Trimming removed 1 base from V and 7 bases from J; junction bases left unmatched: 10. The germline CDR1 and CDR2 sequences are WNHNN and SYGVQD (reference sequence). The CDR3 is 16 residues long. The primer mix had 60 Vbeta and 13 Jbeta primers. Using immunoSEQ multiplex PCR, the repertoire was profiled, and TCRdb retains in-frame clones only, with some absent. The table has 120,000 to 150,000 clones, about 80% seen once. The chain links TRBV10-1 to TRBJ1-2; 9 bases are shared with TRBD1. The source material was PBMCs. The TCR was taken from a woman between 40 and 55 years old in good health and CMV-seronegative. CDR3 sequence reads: CASSEYQETGGPGYTF. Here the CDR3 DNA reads TGCGCCAGCAGTGAGTACCAAGAGACAGGGGGTCCTGGCTACACCTTC.